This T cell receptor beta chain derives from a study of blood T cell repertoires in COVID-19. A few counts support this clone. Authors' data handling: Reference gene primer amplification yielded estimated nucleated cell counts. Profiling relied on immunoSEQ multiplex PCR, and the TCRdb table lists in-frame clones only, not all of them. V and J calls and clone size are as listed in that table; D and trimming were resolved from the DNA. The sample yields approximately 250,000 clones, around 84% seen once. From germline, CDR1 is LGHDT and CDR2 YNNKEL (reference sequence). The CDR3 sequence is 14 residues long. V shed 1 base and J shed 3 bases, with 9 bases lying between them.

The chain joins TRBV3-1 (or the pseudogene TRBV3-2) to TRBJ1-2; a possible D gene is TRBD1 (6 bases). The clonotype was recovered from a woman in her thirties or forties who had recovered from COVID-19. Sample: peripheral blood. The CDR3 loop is CASSQVAGDYGYTF. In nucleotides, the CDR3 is TGTGCCAGCAGCCAAGTAGCAGGGGACTATGGCTACACCTTC.